A selection of T cell receptor beta chains follows, all from one sample in a study of T cells after posttransplantation cyclophosphamide. Clones were read by immunoSEQ multiplex PCR, and TCRdb kept only the in-frame ones, dropping some. The sample contains approximately 39,000 clones, 78% of which appear only once. The sample here was CD4+ T cells sorted from blood, taken just over 1,900 days after a stem cell transplant with posttransplant cyclophosphamide. These receptors all come from a female patient aged 40-50 years who received an allogeneic stem cell transplant from a related donor, was CMV-positive, and had no GVHD. Some T cells may trace back to the graft donor. CDR3s leave out the opening cysteine and the closing phenylalanine or tryptophan. The D gene is left open where the match is weak.

V,J,D,CDR3
TRBV7-9,TRBJ1-1,.,ASSLVGQGMAF
TRBV28,TRBJ1-2,.,ASRSTPYGYT
TRBV7-8,TRBJ1-6,TRBD1,ASSLVLRTGSSYNSPLH
TRBV10-3,TRBJ2-5,.,AISESGRRETQY
TRBV21-1,TRBJ2-5,.,ASSKVPRGGEETQY
TRBV27,TRBJ2-1,TRBD2,ASSPTTSGYYNEQF
TRBV9,TRBJ2-1,TRBD2,ASSISLAGGEYNEQF
TRBV21-1,TRBJ1-3,.,ASSNGGTGGSVSGNTIY
TRBV11-2,TRBJ2-1,.,ASSLRIRAEQF
TRBV7-8,TRBJ1-5,.,ASSEDILGSNQPQH
TRBV15,TRBJ1-4,.,ATSRDPPDGSEKLF
TRBV6-5,TRBJ1-1,.,ASSYSGGRHTEAF
TRBV5-4,TRBJ1-5,.,ASSLGGRSNQPQH
TRBV7-9,TRBJ1-3,.,ASSPGLFGNTIY